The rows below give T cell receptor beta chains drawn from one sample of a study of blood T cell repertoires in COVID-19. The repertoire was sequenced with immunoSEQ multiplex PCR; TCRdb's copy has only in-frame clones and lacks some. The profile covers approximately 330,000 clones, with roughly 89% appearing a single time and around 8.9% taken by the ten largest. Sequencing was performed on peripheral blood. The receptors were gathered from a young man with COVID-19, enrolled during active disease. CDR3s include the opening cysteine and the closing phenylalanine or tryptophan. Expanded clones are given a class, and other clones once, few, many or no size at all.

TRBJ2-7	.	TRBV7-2	CASSLSVGDYEQYF
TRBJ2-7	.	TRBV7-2	CATSVRGNEQYF
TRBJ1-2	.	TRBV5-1	CASSLRLMGEAKSNYGYTF
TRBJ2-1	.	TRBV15	CATSRFGLIGDEQFF
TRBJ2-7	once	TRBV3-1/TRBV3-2	CASSLSAYEQYF
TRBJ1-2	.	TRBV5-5	CASNNYLGPTGYTF
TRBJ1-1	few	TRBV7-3	CASSFVPGEIAFF
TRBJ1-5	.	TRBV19	CASSIGAGPNQPQHF
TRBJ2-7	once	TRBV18	CASSPGGAGYEQYF
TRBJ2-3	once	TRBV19	CASSSRQGSTDTQYF
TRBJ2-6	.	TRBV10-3	CAISGGTLGSGGANVLTF
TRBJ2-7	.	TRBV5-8	CASSRGSRGDYEQYF
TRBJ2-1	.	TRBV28	CASSPEGTGGRNEQFF
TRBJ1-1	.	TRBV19	CASSITGFNTEAFF
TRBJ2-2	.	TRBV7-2	CASTLDRAGGELFF
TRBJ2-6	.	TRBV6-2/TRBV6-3	CASSLRGGANVLTF
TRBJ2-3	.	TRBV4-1	CASSQAGNTDTQYF
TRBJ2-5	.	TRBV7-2	CASSRDRRWETQYF
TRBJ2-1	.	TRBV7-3	CASSLSPTNNEQFF
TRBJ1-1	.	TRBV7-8	CASSFTAGMNTEAFF
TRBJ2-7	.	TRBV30	CAWGQGTYEQYF
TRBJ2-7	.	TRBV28	CASSLYWLGQENYEQYF
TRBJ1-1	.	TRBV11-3	CASSSYMNTEAFF
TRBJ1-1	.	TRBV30	CAWSPRVYLAEAFF
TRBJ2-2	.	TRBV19	CASSGGATNTGELFF
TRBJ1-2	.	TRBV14	CASSPLGTGGNYGYTF
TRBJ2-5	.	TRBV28	CASSLMRSHQETQYF
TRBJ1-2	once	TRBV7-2	CASSSLLGANYGYTF
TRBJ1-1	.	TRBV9	CASSVTGPSTWAFF
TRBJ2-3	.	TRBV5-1	CASRPIAGEDTQYF
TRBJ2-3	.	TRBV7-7	CASSRTSGGSDTQYF
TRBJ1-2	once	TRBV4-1	CASRRANYGYTF
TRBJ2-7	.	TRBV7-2	CASSLMGQTAYEQYF
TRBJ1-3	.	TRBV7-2	CASSFLGGGHSGNTIYF
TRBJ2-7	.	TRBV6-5	CASSSGPSYEQYF
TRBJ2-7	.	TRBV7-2	CASSVPPYSVFSYEQYF
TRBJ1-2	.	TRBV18	CASSPGEAYGYTF
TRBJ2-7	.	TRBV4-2	CASSHDGAWEQYF
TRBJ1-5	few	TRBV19	CASLLSGSVQPQHF
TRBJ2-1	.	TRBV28	CASSFRGSGRTEQFF
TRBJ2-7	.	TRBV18	CASSPRRSSYEQYF
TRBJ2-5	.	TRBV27	CASSLSSGWETQYF
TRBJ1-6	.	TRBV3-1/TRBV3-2	CASSQEDRDNSPLHF
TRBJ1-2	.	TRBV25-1	CASSEYRGTAYGYTF
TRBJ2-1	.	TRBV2	CASSPGTSGVEQFF
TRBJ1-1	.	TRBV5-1	CASSLDWGRPNTEAFF
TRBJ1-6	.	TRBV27	CASRDFPAGQNNSPLHF
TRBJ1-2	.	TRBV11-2	CASSPDGGNYGYTF
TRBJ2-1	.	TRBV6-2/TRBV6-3	CASSHGGSSYNEQFF
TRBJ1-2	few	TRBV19	CASSSPRDRYGYTF
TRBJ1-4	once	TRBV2	CATNSLGGSESEKLFF